This is a list of T cell receptor beta chains from one sample in a study of a mutant IDH1 vaccine in newly diagnosed glioma. Sequencing was performed with immunoSEQ multiplex PCR; in TCRdb, only in-frame clones are kept and a portion is missing. This sample has tens of thousands of clones, with more than 90% found just once. The source was PBMCs, collected from a glioma patient treated with radiotherapy, temozolomide or both. Every receptor here comes from a man in his fifties or sixties with glioma. Both conserved end residues are part of each CDR3. D genes are given only for firm matches. Size is stated for part of the rows, as once, few or many counts, or as a class when the clone is expanded.

NA | TRBJ2-1 | NA | TRBV19 | TGTGCCAGTAGTATCCGACTAGACCTACCGAATGAGCAGTTCTTC | CASSIRLDLPNEQFF
NA | TRBJ1-2 | NA | TRBV15 | TGTGCCACCAGCAGAGATTGGTCGCTCAACTATGGCTACACCTTC | CATSRDWSLNYGYTF
NA | TRBJ2-7 | NA | TRBV10-2 | TGCGCCAGCAGTGAGACCACCTACGAGCAGTACTTC | CASSETTYEQYF
NA | TRBJ1-2 | TRBD1 | TRBV5-1 | TGCGCCAGCAGCTGGACTGACAGGGCCTATGGCTACACCTTC | CASSWTDRAYGYTF
NA | TRBJ2-7 | TRBD1 | TRBV5-1 | TGCGCCAGCAGCTTACGGGACAGACCCTACGAGCAGTACTTC | CASSLRDRPYEQYF
NA | TRBJ1-5 | NA | TRBV7-3 | TGTGCCAGCAGAGGACCGAGATCGGCTCAGCCCCAGCATTTT | CASRGPRSAQPQHF
NA | TRBJ1-1 | NA | TRBV5-1 | TGCGCCAGCAGCGCGGGGTGGGGGGGCACTGAAGCTTTCTTT | CASSAGWGGTEAFF
once | TRBJ2-1 | NA | TRBV27 | TGTGCCAGCAGTTTTTTTGCGGGTGAGCAGTTCTTC | CASSFFAGEQFF
NA | TRBJ2-1 | TRBD2 | TRBV5-1 | TGCGCCAGCAGCTCATCGGGACTAGCGGGACAAAATGAGCAGTTCTTC | CASSSSGLAGQNEQFF
NA | TRBJ2-7 | NA | TRBV25-1 | TGTGCCAGCAGGGAAAGAGGGGTCCACGAGCAGTACTTC | CASRERGVHEQYF
NA | TRBJ2-2 | TRBD2 | TRBV7-8 | TGTGCCAGCAGCCCCCTGCGGGGGGGGAACACCGGGGAGCTGTTTTTT | CASSPLRGGNTGELFF
NA | TRBJ2-3 | NA | TRBV7-9 | TGTGCCAGCAGCTTAGTAGGCCAGCTATATACAGATACGCAGTATTTT | CASSLVGQLYTDTQYF
NA | TRBJ2-5 | NA | TRBV5-1 | TGCGCCAGCAGCTTGGTTTCCAGTCAAGAGACCCAGTACTTC | CASSLVSSQETQYF
once | TRBJ2-7 | NA | TRBV21-1 | TGTGCCAGCAGCAAAGCGCACGGGTGCCCCCACGGCGAGCAGTACTTC | CASSKAHGCPHGEQYF
NA | TRBJ1-1 | NA | TRBV30 | TGTGCCTGGCGGGACCGAGGGCAGGGTTTCTTT | CAWRDRGQGFF
NA | TRBJ2-1 | NA | TRBV15 | TGTGCTCGAGACGGGAGCTCCTACAATGAGCAGTTCTTC | CARDGSSYNEQFF
NA | TRBJ2-3 | TRBD1 | TRBV5-1 | TGCGCCAGCAGCTTGGAATGGGACCGACAGGGGAGCACAGATACGCAGTATTTT | CASSLEWDRQGSTDTQYF
NA | TRBJ2-3 | TRBD2 | TRBV5-1 | TGCGCCAGCAGCTTGGCTAGCGGGGGGGCCTTAAGCACAGATACGCAGTATTTT | CASSLASGGALSTDTQYF
NA | TRBJ2-2 | TRBD2 | TRBV7-8 | TGTGCCAGCAGCTTAGTGGTCACTAGCGGGAGGCCCGGGGAGCTGTTTTTT | CASSLVVTSGRPGELFF
NA | TRBJ2-2 | NA | TRBV5-1 | TGCGCCAGCAGCTCGAACACCGGGGAGCTGTTTTTT | CASSSNTGELFF
NA | TRBJ1-2 | NA | TRBV2 | TGTGCCAGCAGTGAACAGGGTAACTATGGCTACACCTTC | CASSEQGNYGYTF
NA | TRBJ1-1 | TRBD1 | TRBV9 | TGTGCCAGCAGCCGGGACAGGGGGTCAGGCACTGAAGCTTTCTTT | CASSRDRGSGTEAFF